This T cell receptor (beta chain) came from a study of blood T cells in healthy people across ages (dated by TCRdb to between 2014 and 2016). For the wider study: In model experiments, roughly one uniquely barcoded TCR beta cDNA molecule per two T cells was captured by template switching. The study analyzed two additional independent replicas of 1 million unique cDNA reads from the same blood draw for two donors, one aged 18 to 29 and one aged 80 or older. Age-related changes in TCR beta repertoire diversity were measured in the study by deep sequencing normalized with unique cDNA molecular identifiers. The donors were divided into four age groups: young (average approximately 17 years), middle-aged (about 40), aged (approximately 64) and long-lived (roughly 82). To avoid experimental bias, donors of different ages were distributed randomly across sequencing lanes.

Donors were a few dozen systemically healthy Caucasian individuals from Russia aged roughly 6 to 90 years. Ten milliliters of peripheral blood were drawn from each donor into EDTA-treated Vacutainer tubes. Ficoll-Paque density-gradient centrifugation was used to isolate PBMCs, with at least 6.5 million obtained per sample. Total RNA, at least 5.5 micrograms per sample, was extracted from PBMCs with Trizol reagent. Naive CD45RAhigh/CD27high T cell percentages were measured by flow cytometry on a PBMC aliquot from every donor. V drops 1 base and J drops 3 bases, leaving 10 bases in between. The CDR3 contains 14 residues, cysteine and phenylalanine counted. Just CDR3 DNA is preserved here, 42 bases in frame from base 1. Based on the germline V gene, the CDR1 and CDR2 sequences are SGHRS and YFSETQ. The paper's findings and limits, for the study overall: Because donor CMV infection status was unknown, age-related changes in expanded clonotypes were potentially confounded. There was a strong correlation between observed TCR beta diversity and the percentage of naive T cells measured by flow cytometry. Because profiling used bulk unsorted PBMCs, naive and antigen-experienced compartments could not be compared conclusively. Observed TCR beta diversity per million T cells fell roughly linearly with age, and a significant reduction was already apparent by age roughly 41. The long-lived group showed more naive CD4+ T cells, fewer expanded clones and increased TCR diversity than the aged group, suggesting age selection. Estimates of total diversity based on one million sequenced T cells were regarded as lower bounds and as underestimates.

This clonotype was seen a few times. Its antigen target is currently unknown. No much larger clonotype is one base removed from it; base qualities were not supplied. Libraries were built with 5' RACE. TCRdb lists the instrument as Illumina HiSeq 2500. A second PCR of roughly 6 to 12 cycles was run with a J-beta primer mix and a sample-barcoded 5' primer. Each TCR beta cDNA molecule received a unique molecular identifier from a template-switch 5' adaptor carrying 12 random nucleotides. At least 3 million CDR3-containing paired-end reads were obtained from each sample. First-strand cDNA synthesis was performed from all RNA using the Mint cDNA synthesis kit, with priming by a TRBC-specific oligonucleotide. All cDNA was treated with uracil-DNA glycosylase and then went through a first 18-cycle PCR with the universal primers M1SS and BC2_uni_R. Per the authors' processing: Normalization of each sample was performed by random selection of 1 million high-quality reads, each carrying a distinct molecular identifier. Reads with shared molecular identifiers were discarded instead of being binned into consensus sequences. MiTCR, set to a Q25 quality threshold and the strictest error-elimination algorithm, was used for CDR3 identification, clonotype clustering and error correction. Lower-bound total TCR beta diversity was estimated with a nonparametric unseen species model using Euler transformation. TCRdb redid the processing of the public reads, applying fastp at Q25 and MiXCR, and retained in-frame beta chains. Rows are combined by CDR3 protein, so each entry shows the most common genes and DNA. The V and J calls and clone size are TCRdb's, not the authors'. In all, the sample holds approximately 830,000 distinct CDR3 sequences, and 62% of those were seen once. Clones ranked in the top ten supply 25% to 30% of the sample.

The rearrangement combines TRBV5-1 with TRBJ1-1; the D gene remains uncertain. The sample was blood. The sequence came from a man between 25 and 39 years old in good health. The DNA reads TGCGCCAGCAGCTTGCCGGGCGCCTACACTGAAGCTTTCTTT. Protein translation: CASSLPGAYTEAFF.